This TCR beta chain was sequenced in a study of blood T cell repertoires in COVID-19. Original processing notes: The assay estimated nucleated cells by amplifying reference gene primers. TCRdb's table, derived via immunoSEQ multiplex PCR, lists solely in-frame clones and lacks some. Clone size and V and J calls were adopted from that table, with D and trimming inferred from the DNA. The sample includes over 100,000 clones, 70% to 80% of them seen just once. Germline values: CDR1 SGHTA, CDR2 FQGTGA. V shed 5 bases, J shed 5 bases, and the junction held 8 bases outside the gene matches. This CDR3 region has 16 residues. This clone occurred once.

The TCR sequence derives from an elderly woman with acute or convalescent COVID-19. The rearrangement uses TRBV7-3 and TRBJ2-5; 13 nucleotides align to TRBD2. Sequencing input: peripheral blood. The CDR3 loop reads CASSPGTSGVEETQYF. Here the CDR3 DNA reads TGTGCCAGCAGCCCCGGGACTAGCGGGGTTGAGGAGACCCAGTACTTC.